These 21 T cell receptor beta chains came from one sample sequenced in a study of blood T cell repertoires in COVID-19. Clones were read by immunoSEQ multiplex PCR, and TCRdb kept only the in-frame ones, dropping some. Of a few hundred thousand clones listed, approximately 88% were seen once; the top ten hold 9% to 12%. The specimen was PBMCs or T cells enriched from blood (not recorded which). The origin of the receptors is a man aged 18 to 30 with acute COVID-19.

This rearrangement joins TRBV2 to TRBJ1-3; D is perhaps TRBD1 (5 bases). Per germline, CDR1 SNHLY and CDR2 FYNNEI. The CDR3 spans 15 residues. V lost 0 bases and J lost 4, with 10 bases in between. The CDR3: CASSEAGGTGNTIYF. CDR3 nucleotides: TGTGCCAGCAGTGAAGCGGGAGGGACCGGAAACACCATATATTTT. The entire variable domain, with the rest obtained from reference TRBV2 and TRBJ1-3, is as follows: EPEVTQTPSHQVTQMGQEVILRCVPISNHLYFYWYRQILGQKVEFLVSFYNNEISEKSEIFDDQFSVERPDGSNFTLKIRSTKLEDSAMYFCASSEAGGTGNTIYFGEGSWLTVV.

The V and J genes are TRBV27 and TRBJ2-1; 12 positions agree with TRBD2. The CDR3 runs to 15 residues. With 7 bases clipped from V and 5 bases from J, the junction kept 6 bases outside the gene matches. Germline V gene lookup returns CDR1 MNHEY and CDR2 SMNVEV (reference sequence). CDR3 sequence reads: CASTTLAGGNNEQFF. The CDR3 DNA sequence: TGTGCCAGCACTACTCTAGCGGGAGGGAACAATGAGCAGTTCTTC.

The sample holds one count of this clone. Other DNA sequences within the sample encode an identical CDR3. The chain employs TRBV18 and TRBJ2-7, with D possibly matching TRBD1 (5 bases). The CDR3 runs to 13 residues. The germline CDR1 and CDR2 sequences are KGHSH and LQKENI. Trimming removed 2 bases at V and 0 bases at J, with 5 bases between. CDR3 bases: TGTGCCAGCTCACCAGACAGCTCCTACGAGCAGTACTTC. Translated, it gives CASSPDSSYEQYF.

The gene calls are TRBV11-2 and TRBJ2-2, with 9 nucleotides matching TRBD1. Per germline, CDR1 SGHAT and CDR2 FQNNGV. There are 16 residues in the CDR3. Trimming cost V 1 base and J 3 bases; bases outside gene matches: 3. CDR3 nucleotide sequence: TGTGCCAGCAGCTTAGGTTGGACAGGGGACACCGGGGAGCTGTTTTTT. Translating gives CASSLGWTGDTGELFF. The full variable domain, rest sourced from reference TRBV11-2 and TRBJ2-2, is EAGVAQSPRYKIIEKRQSVAFWCNPISGHATLYWYQQILGQGPKLLIQFQNNGVVDDSQLPKDRFSAERLKGVDSTLKIQPAKLEDSAVYLCASSLGWTGDTGELFFGEGSRLTVL.

CDR3 in DNA: TGCGCCAGCAGCCAAGTCCCAGGGCTCCAAACCGGGGAGCTGTTTTTT. Translation: CASSQVPGLQTGELFF. The chain couples TRBV4-1 to TRBJ2-2, with D possibly matching TRBD1 (5 bases). This CDR3 region has 16 residues. Germline CDR1 reads MGHRA; CDR2 reads YSYEKL. The V and J ends lost 1 base and 5 bases respectively, with 14 bases between them.

The V and J genes are TRBV5-1 and TRBJ2-1; the match to TRBD1 covers 8 bases. V was clipped by 2 bases and J by 7 bases; unmatched bases: 5. CDR3 length equals 14 residues. The germline V gene encodes CDR1 SGHRS and CDR2 YFSETQ. The CDR3 loop reads CASSFLGQVNEQFF. The CDR3 DNA reads as TGCGCCAGCAGCTTTCTGGGACAGGTTAATGAGCAGTTCTTC. The entire variable domain, with the rest obtained from reference TRBV5-1 and TRBJ2-1, is as follows: KAGVTQTPRYLIKTRGQQVTLSCSPISGHRSVSWYQQTPGQGLQFLFEYFSETQRNKGNFPGRFSGRQFSNSRSEMNVSTLELGDSALYLCASSFLGQVNEQFFGPGTRLTVL.

The chain joins TRBV7-9 to TRBJ1-4, with TRBD1 as a possible D gene (5 bases). Looked up from germline, CDR1 is SEHNR and CDR2 is FQNEAQ (reference sequence). Trimming cost V 5 bases and J 8 bases, with 24 bases left between them. There are 17 residues in the CDR3. This CDR3 is CASSDNYRMGLWEKLFF. CDR3 DNA sequence: TGTGCCAGCAGCGACAACTACAGGATGGGTCTTTGGGAAAAACTGTTTTTT.

The gene calls are TRBV27 and TRBJ1-1; TRBD1 matches 7 bases. V lost 2 bases and J lost 7; bases outside the gene matches: 4. This CDR3 has 13 residues. The germline CDR1 and CDR2 sequences are MNHEY and SMNVEV (reference sequence). CDR3 sequence reads: CASSLLQGSEAFF. Written as DNA, the CDR3 is TGTGCCAGCAGTTTACTACAGGGGAGTGAAGCTTTCTTT.

This sequence joins TRBV12-3 or TRBV12-4 and TRBJ2-7, with TRBD2 matching 7 bases. After removal of 3 bases from V and 4 bases from J, the junction contained 3 bases not matched to a gene. CDR3 length equals 13 residues. The DNA of the CDR3 is TGTGCCAGCAGTTTGAGCGGGATTTACGAGCAGTACTTC. This sequence encodes CASSLSGIYEQYF.

In nucleotides, the CDR3 is TGCGCCAGCAGCTTGGCCACACAGGGCTATTCACCCCTCCACTTT. Translation: CASSLATQGYSPLHF. The genes are TRBV5-1 and TRBJ1-6, with TRBD1 as a possible D gene (6 bases). From germline, CDR1 is SGHRS and CDR2 YFSETQ. Trimming took off 0 bases at V and 8 bases at J, with 12 bases between the two ends. This CDR3 region has 15 residues.

The rearrangement uses TRBV4-3 and TRBJ2-7; D is unresolved. Germline CDR1 is LGHNA and CDR2 is YSLEER. The CDR3 is 15 residues long. Trimming took 0 bases from V and 0 from J, leaving 9 bases between them. CDR3 bases: TGCGCCAGCAGCCAAGATCCAGGCCTCTCCTACGAGCAGTACTTC. Protein: CASSQDPGLSYEQYF.

The chain uses TRBV7-9 and TRBJ2-1; no reliable D call. V was cut by 2 bases and J by 0 bases, with 5 bases left in between. This CDR3 contains 14 residues. Germline V lookup: CDR1 SEHNR, CDR2 FQNEAQ (reference sequence). The CDR3: CASSLLSSYNEQFF. The CDR3 coding sequence is TGTGCCAGCAGCTTACTTAGCTCCTACAATGAGCAGTTCTTC.

The V and J genes are TRBV28 and TRBJ1-5, with D possibly matching TRBD1 (6 bases). The V and J ends lost 6 bases and 4 bases respectively, with 13 bases between them. The CDR3 contains 14 residues. Germline V gene sequence: CDR1 MDHEN, CDR2 SYDVKM. CDR3 amino acids: CASSQQGRNQPQHF. The DNA for the CDR3 is TGTGCCAGCAGCCAACAGGGCAGGAATCAGCCCCAGCATTTT.

V usage is TRBV4-1 and J usage is TRBJ2-7, with 7 bases identical to TRBD2. The CDR3 has 14 amino acids. In germline, CDR1 is MGHRA, CDR2 YSYEKL. V was pared by 0 bases and J by 3 bases, with 2 bases of the junction left unmatched. The CDR3: CASSQDRGSYEQYF. In DNA form, the CDR3 reads TGCGCCAGCAGCCAAGACCGCGGGAGCTACGAGCAGTACTTC.

The rearrangement uses TRBV30 and TRBJ1-2; 8 bases line up with TRBD1. The CDR3 sequence is 13 residues long. After removal of 0 bases from V and 8 bases from J, the junction contained 5 bases not matched to a gene. Per germline, CDR1 GTSNPN and CDR2 SVGIG (reference sequence). CDR3 sequence: CAWSVGQGQGYTF. The CDR3 bases are TGTGCCTGGAGTGTAGGACAGGGACAAGGCTACACCTTC.

The rearrangement links TRBV4-1 to TRBJ2-5; no clear D. Germline V gives CDR1 MGHRA, CDR2 YSYEKL. The V gene lost 0 bases and the J gene lost 0 bases, with 8 bases spanning the gap. The length of the CDR3 is 15 residues. The CDR3 region has the DNA TGCGCCAGCAGCCAAGAGACACGGTACCAAGAGACCCAGTACTTC. As protein: CASSQETRYQETQYF.

J is TRBJ2-3 and V is TRBV7-8; 7 bases map to TRBD2. Germline CDR1 and CDR2: SGHVS and FQNEAQ. CDR3 length: 15 residues. With V trimmed by 5 bases and J by 0 bases, 5 bases remained unmatched. The CDR3 reads CASSDSGLSTDTQYF. The CDR3 DNA follows: TGTGCCAGCAGCGATAGCGGGCTTAGCACAGATACGCAGTATTTT.

The rearrangement links TRBV28 to TRBJ2-5, with D possibly being TRBD2 (6 bases). Trimming took off 3 bases at V and 5 bases at J, with 16 bases between the two ends. CDR3 length: 15 residues. Germline assignment: CDR1 MDHEN and CDR2 SYDVKM. As DNA, the CDR3 is TGTGCCAGCAGTTTGTACAGACTAGGTGAGGAGACCCAGTACTTC. Its translation: CASSLYRLGEETQYF.

The rearrangement links TRBV4-3 to TRBJ2-1; TRBD2 matches 11 bases. The CDR3 is made up of 17 amino acids. Germline V gene data show CDR1 as LGHNA and CDR2 as YSLEER. The V and J ends lost 0 bases and 7 bases, in that order; junction bases with no gene match: 8. The CDR3 DNA sequence: TGCGCCAGCAGCCAAGATTCACTAGCGGGAGTTCTTAATGAGCAGTTCTTC. Its translation: CASSQDSLAGVLNEQFF.

The rearrangement links TRBV3-1 (or the pseudogene TRBV3-2) to TRBJ1-1, with D tentatively TRBD1 (5 bases). The CDR3 loop spans 14 amino acids. The germline gives CDR1 LGHDT, CDR2 YNNKEL (reference sequence). V lost 6 bases and J lost 6, with 17 bases in between. The CDR3 sequence is CASRLENGGSEAFF. The CDR3 DNA reads TGTGCCAGCAGACTAGAGAACGGGGGTTCTGAAGCTTTCTTT.

The gene calls are TRBV27 and TRBJ2-7; 11 bases agree with TRBD1. With 7 bases clipped from V and 6 bases from J, the junction kept 5 bases outside the gene matches. This CDR3 contains 13 residues. In germline, CDR1 is MNHEY, CDR2 SMNVEV (reference sequence). CDR3 DNA: TGTGCCAGCATGGGGACAGGGGGAAGCGAGCAGTACTTC. It translates to CASMGTGGSEQYF.